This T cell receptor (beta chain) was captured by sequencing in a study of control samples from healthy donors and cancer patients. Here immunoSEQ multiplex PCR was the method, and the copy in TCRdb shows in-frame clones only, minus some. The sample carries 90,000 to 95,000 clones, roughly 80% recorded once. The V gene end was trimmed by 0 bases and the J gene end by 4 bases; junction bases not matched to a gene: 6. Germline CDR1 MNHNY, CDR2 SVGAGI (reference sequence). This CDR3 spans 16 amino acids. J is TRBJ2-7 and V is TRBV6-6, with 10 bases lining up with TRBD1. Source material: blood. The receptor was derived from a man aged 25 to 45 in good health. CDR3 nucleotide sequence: TGTGCCAGCAGTTACTCGAGGGGACAGGGGCTGTACGAGCAGTACTTC. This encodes CASSYSRGQGLYEQYF.